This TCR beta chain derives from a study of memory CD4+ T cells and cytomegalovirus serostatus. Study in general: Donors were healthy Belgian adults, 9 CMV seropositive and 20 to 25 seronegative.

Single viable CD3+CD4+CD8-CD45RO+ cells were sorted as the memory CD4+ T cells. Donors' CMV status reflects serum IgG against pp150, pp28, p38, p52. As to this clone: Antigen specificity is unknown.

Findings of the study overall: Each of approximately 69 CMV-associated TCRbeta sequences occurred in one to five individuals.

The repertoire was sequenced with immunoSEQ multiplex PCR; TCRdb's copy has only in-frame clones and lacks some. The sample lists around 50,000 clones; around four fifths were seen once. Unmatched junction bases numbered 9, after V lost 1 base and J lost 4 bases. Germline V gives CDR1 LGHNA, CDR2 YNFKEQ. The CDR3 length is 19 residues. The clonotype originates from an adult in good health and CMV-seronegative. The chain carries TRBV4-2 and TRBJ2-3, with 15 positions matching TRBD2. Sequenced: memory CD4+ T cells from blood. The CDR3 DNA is TGTGCCAGCAGCCAAGCCGGACTAGCGGGAGGGCTTGTTCCAGATACGCAGTATTTT. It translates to CASSQAGLAGGLVPDTQYF.